A single sample gave rise to the 32 T cell receptor beta chains below, sequenced in a study of T cell clonality in common variable immunodeficiency. TCRdb keeps only in-frame clones here, not all; method: immunoSEQ multiplex PCR. The sample holds 15,000 to 20,000 clones, and no clone turns up only once. General study findings and limits: Fewer deletions and N-nucleotide insertions were reportedly seen in common variable immunodeficiency TCR beta sequences.

Which antigens these TCRs recognize remains unknown. Sequenced: peripheral blood mononuclear cells. The receptors derive from a human donor with common variable immunodeficiency.

As for this clone: The DNA ends 3 residues before the CDR3 does, and the rest of the CDR3 is filled in from the germline J gene. V gene TRBV2 combines with J gene TRBJ2-1; 7 bases are shared with TRBD2. This CDR3 comprises 15 residues. CDR1 is SNHLY, CDR2 FYNNEI, per germline. The V and J ends lost 3 bases and 1 base, in that order; junction bases with no gene match: 3. CDR3 sequence: CASSERERSYNEQFF. Incomplete CDR3 DNA: TGTGCCAGCAGTGAGCGGGAGAGGTCCTACAATGAG.

In this sample, this clone turned up a few times. The DNA read from the CDR3 is TGTGCCAGTAGTTCCCACGCCTCGGGACAAAGGCAGCCC. It codes for CASSSHASGQRQP. The full CDR3 reads CASSSHASGQRQPQHF. The J gene is TRBJ1-5, the V gene TRBV19; D is perhaps TRBD1 (6 bases). The CDR3 is cut off 3 residues early in the read; its end comes from the germline J gene. Trimming stripped 5 bases from V and 7 bases from J, with 21 bases between. The CDR3 loop spans 16 amino acids. Germline V gene data show CDR1 as LNHDA and CDR2 as SQIVND (reference sequence).

This clone was seen ten or more times. Coverage ceases 3 residues before the CDR3 finishes, and the germline J gene fills in the end. The rearrangement joins TRBV5-6 to TRBJ1-6; 8 bases map to TRBD1. The CDR3 is made up of 15 amino acids. Germline V gene sequence: CDR1 SGHDT, CDR2 YYEEEE. After removal of 3 bases from V and 6 bases from J, the junction contained 5 bases not matched to a gene. CDR3 DNA (partial): TGTGCCAGCAGCTCCTTGACAGGGGCTAATTCACCC. Its protein is CASSSLTGANSP. In full, the CDR3 is CASSSLTGANSPLHF.

The sample holds a few counts of this clone. With the read ending 3 residues before the CDR3 end, the germline J gene is used to fill in that end. The chain employs TRBV2 and TRBJ2-1; 12 nucleotides match TRBD2. V was clipped by 4 bases and J by 7 bases; unmatched bases: 5. This CDR3 has 15 amino acids. Germline values: CDR1 SNHLY, CDR2 FYNNEI. CDR3 in amino acids: CASSVSSGGGNEQFF. The part of the CDR3 DNA that was read is TGTGCCAGCAGTGTTTCTAGCGGGGGGGGGAATGAG.

This clone showed up just a few times. The CDR3 end is not reached by the read, which stops 3 residues before it; the germline J gene fills it in. Other DNA sequences within the sample encode an identical CDR3. The rearrangement joins TRBV18 to TRBJ2-3, with 9 bases that match TRBD1. Unmatched junction bases numbered 2, after V lost 1 base and J lost 0 bases. The CDR3 extends over 16 amino acids. Germline CDR1 reads KGHSH; CDR2 reads LQKENI. The CDR3 loop is CASSPLGQGSTDTQYF. The CDR3 DNA, read in part, is TGTGCCAGCTCACCACTGGGACAGGGAAGCACAGATACG.

This clone has ten or more counts. CDR3: CAISPGQETQYF. The DNA read from the CDR3 is TGTGCCATCAGCCCGGGCCAAGAGACC. The chain carries TRBV10-3 and TRBJ2-5; no definite D call. The read ends 3 residues shy of where the CDR3 ends; the end is completed using the germline J gene. This CDR3 has 12 amino acids. Germline values: CDR1 ENHRY, CDR2 SYGVKD. V lost 6 bases and J lost 1, with 6 bases in between.

Of note for this clone: The read falls 3 residues short of the CDR3 end, and the missing part is taken from the germline J gene. The chain carries TRBV19 and TRBJ1-3; D gene uncertain. This CDR3 spans 14 amino acids. Germline CDR1 is LNHDA and CDR2 is SQIVND (reference sequence). Deletions cut 4 bases from V and 0 bases from J, with 7 bases between. The sequenced part of the CDR3 DNA is TGTGCCAGTAGTAGTTCGTCCTCTGGAAACACC. This gives the protein CASSSSSSGNT. The whole CDR3 sequence reads CASSSSSSGNTIYF.

This clone came up many times. The read is 3 residues too short to cover the CDR3 end, so that end is filled in from the germline J gene. The chain couples TRBV5-1 to TRBJ1-1, with 8 bases matching TRBD1. Germline CDR1 reads SGHRS; CDR2 reads YFSETQ. The CDR3 spans 15 residues. CDR3 region: CASSAPEQGAVSAFF. The CDR3 bases that were read are TGCGCCAGCAGCGCCCCCGAGCAGGGGGCCGTATCT.

This clone appeared many times. The sequenced CDR3 bases are TGCAGCCCCCCGGGCGGGGGAAGCACAGATACG. It is translated as CSPPGGGSTDT. The whole CDR3 sequence reads CSPPGGGSTDTQYF. This sequence joins TRBV29-1 and TRBJ2-3, with 7 bases lining up with TRBD2. The CDR3 is cut off 3 residues early in the read; its end comes from the germline J gene. The CDR3 runs to 14 residues. V trimming: 8 bases; J trimming: 0 bases; junction bases outside the gene matches: 8. Germline loops: CDR1 SQVTM, CDR2 ANQGSEA.

This clone was seen only a few times. At one of its ends the junction is not consistent with the germline gene, which may arise from a read error. The CDR3 end is not reached by the read, which stops 3 residues before it; the germline J gene fills it in. This chain links TRBV7-7 with TRBJ2-3, with TRBD2 matching over 14 bases. Germline V gene sequence: CDR1 SSHAT, CDR2 FNYEAQ (reference sequence). This CDR3 region has 16 residues. CDR3 loop: CASSLGTSGSTDTQYF. CDR3 DNA (partial): TGTGCTAGCAGCTTAGGGACTAGCGGGAGTACAGATACG.

This clone was detected only a few times. The missing CDR3 end, 3 residues past where the read stops, is filled in from the germline J gene. This chain links TRBV19 with TRBJ2-4; 12 nucleotides align to TRBD1. CDR1 is LNHDA, CDR2 SQIVND, per germline (reference sequence). There are 15 residues in the CDR3. Trimming took 4 bases from V and 7 from J; bases not matched to a gene: 5. CDR3 sequence reads: CASSSHGTGGNIQYF. The covered CDR3 bases are TGTGCCAGTAGTAGTCACGGGACAGGGGGCAACATT.

With regard to this clone: The read gets to within 3 residues of the CDR3 end, and the germline J gene fills in the rest. J is TRBJ2-1 and V is TRBV18; 7 bases align to TRBD2. The CDR3 length is 15 residues. The germline V gene encodes CDR1 KGHSH and CDR2 LQKENI. Germline trimming cut 2 bases from V and 6 bases from J; bases unmatched to any gene: 7. This CDR3 is CASSPEVGGSNEQFF. The covered CDR3 bases are TGTGCCAGCTCACCAGAGGTCGGCGGGAGCAATGAG.

This clone was picked up a small number of times. Read sequence stops 3 residues before the CDR3 end, and the germline J gene provides the missing end. The chain uses TRBV5-1 and TRBJ2-3, with TRBD1 matching 8 bases. This CDR3 region has 14 residues. After removal of 2 bases from V and 3 bases from J, the junction contained 2 bases not matched to a gene. Per germline, CDR1 SGHRS and CDR2 YFSETQ. Incomplete CDR3 DNA: TGCGCCAGCAGCTTCCAGGGGGCTACAGATACG. This sequence encodes CASSFQGATDT. The whole CDR3 region reads CASSFQGATDTQYF.

This clone was observed a few times. The CDR3 end falls 3 residues outside the read, so it is completed with the germline J gene. The chain uses TRBV5-1 and TRBJ2-4; 9 bases align to TRBD1. This CDR3 is built from 16 residues. The V and J ends lost 2 bases and 8 bases, in that order; junction bases with no gene match: 11. Germline values: CDR1 SGHRS, CDR2 YFSETQ. CDR3 bases read: TGCGCCAGCAGCTTTGGGACAGGGCACGGTGGAGACATT. Its protein is CASSFGTGHGGDI. The CDR3 in its entirety is CASSFGTGHGGDIQYF.

In its sample, this clone was seen a few times. The read ends 3 residues early relative to the CDR3; the germline J gene fills the gap. This rearrangement joins TRBV19 to TRBJ2-2; 7 bases are a match to TRBD2. From germline, CDR1 is LNHDA and CDR2 SQIVND (reference sequence). Trimming at V came to 3 bases and at J to 1 base, leaving 8 bases not matched to a gene. This CDR3 is 17 amino acids long. CDR3 loop: CASSILGGTVNTGELFF. The CDR3 DNA, read in part, is TGTGCCAGTAGTATTTTGGGGGGGACGGTGAACACCGGGGAG.

This clone was recorded at least ten times. The read comes to an end 3 residues before the CDR3 does, leaving the germline J gene to fill in the end. The gene calls are TRBV6-2 or TRBV6-3 and TRBJ1-1, with 7 bases that match TRBD1. The CDR3 has 13 amino acids. CDR1 is MNHEY, CDR2 SVGEGT, per germline. Germline trimming cut 6 bases from V and 1 base from J; bases unmatched to any gene: 2. Incomplete CDR3 DNA: TGTGCCAGCAGGCGGACAGGGAACACTGAA. As protein: CASRRTGNTE. The entire CDR3 protein reads CASRRTGNTEAFF.

The table lists this clone with a few counts. The read ends 3 residues before the CDR3 terminus; that terminus is restored from the germline J gene. V gene TRBV7-9 combines with J gene TRBJ2-5; 7 bases agree with TRBD2. Germline trimming cut 5 bases from V and 4 bases from J; bases unmatched to any gene: 7. The CDR3 sequence is 14 residues long. Germline assignment: CDR1 SEHNR and CDR2 FQNEAQ (reference sequence). The part of the CDR3 DNA that was read is TGTGCCAGCAGCCTGCAGCGGGGAGGAGAGACC. Amino acids: CASSLQRGGET. The entire CDR3 is CASSLQRGGETQYF. Based on the CDR3 plus reference TRBV7-9 and TRBJ2-5, the full variable domain is DTGVSQNPRHKITKRGQNVTFRCDPISEHNRLYWYRQTLGQGPEFLTYFQNEAQLEKSRLLSDRFSAERPKGSFSTLEIQRTEQGDSAMYLCASSLQRGGETQYFGPGTRLLVL.

This clone was seen only a few times. The CDR3 end is not reached by the read, which stops 3 residues before it; the germline J gene fills it in. This chain links TRBV19 with TRBJ1-1, with TRBD1 as a possible D gene (5 bases). Trimming removed 4 bases from V and 2 bases from J, with 14 bases in between. Germline CDR1 LNHDA, CDR2 SQIVND (reference sequence). CDR3 length: 15 amino acids. CDR3 residues: CASSKGLESNTEAFF. CDR3 DNA, as far as it was read: TGTGCCAGTAGTAAGGGGTTGGAGTCAAACACTGAA.

This clone was picked up many times. The read terminates 3 residues before the CDR3 end, so the remaining end is supplied by the germline J gene. The chain combines TRBV6-2 or TRBV6-3 with TRBJ2-7, with TRBD1 as a possible D gene (6 bases). This CDR3 spans 16 amino acids. Trimming removed 6 bases from V and 2 bases from J, with 20 bases in between. The V gene's germline CDR1 is MNHEY and CDR2 SVGEGT. Partial CDR3 DNA: TGTGCCAGCAGACCCCCGGGACACCTAATAACCTACGAG. Amino acids: CASRPPGHLITYE. The CDR3 in full is CASRPPGHLITYEQYF.

The sample holds a few counts of this clone. The CDR3 end lies 3 residues beyond the end of the read and is filled in from the germline J gene. The V call is TRBV2, the J call TRBJ1-6; 9 positions agree with TRBD1. Germline V CDR1 and CDR2: SNHLY, FYNNEI. The J segment lost 0 bases and the V segment lost 4 bases, leaving 10 bases of the junction unmatched. The CDR3 runs to 19 residues. Incomplete CDR3 DNA: TGTGCCAGCAGTGGGAACAGACAGGGGGGAAGCTCCTATAATTCACCC. Translation: CASSGNRQGGSSYNSP. The CDR3, in full, reads CASSGNRQGGSSYNSPLHF.

This clone was seen a few times. The observed sequence ends 3 residues before the CDR3 terminus, with the missing tail filled in from the germline J gene. The chain recombines TRBV29-1 with TRBJ1-3; D is undetermined. Germline V gene lookup returns CDR1 SQVTM and CDR2 ANQGSEA. Trimming stripped 4 bases from V and 1 base from J, with 11 bases between. The CDR3 contains 14 residues. The CDR3 spells CSVGSGTSGNTIYF. CDR3 DNA (partial): TGCAGCGTTGGGTCAGGAACGTCTGGAAACACC.

This clone was observed a handful of times. The read ends 3 residues early relative to the CDR3; the germline J gene fills the gap. The J gene is TRBJ2-5, the V gene TRBV19; no definite D call. Germline values: CDR1 LNHDA, CDR2 SQIVND (reference sequence). V shed 3 bases and J shed 0 bases, with 8 bases lying between them. The CDR3 spans 14 residues. CDR3 DNA, as far as it was read: TGTGCCAGTAGTATCAGAGGCAACCAAGAGACC. It specifies CASSIRGNQET. The CDR3 as a whole reads CASSIRGNQETQYF.

Concerning this clone itself: The missing CDR3 end, 3 residues past where the read stops, is filled in from the germline J gene. The chain carries TRBV7-9 and TRBJ2-1; 9 nucleotides agree with TRBD2. CDR1 is SEHNR and CDR2 is FQNEAQ in the germline V gene (reference sequence). The CDR3 is 15 residues long. V shed 5 bases, J shed 8 bases, and the junction held 10 bases outside the gene matches. Here the CDR3 reads CASSQGGGGAYEQFF. CDR3 bases read: TGTGCCAGCAGCCAAGGGGGCGGGGGGGCCTATGAG. The full variable domain, in which reference TRBV7-9 and TRBJ2-1 provide the parts outside the CDR3, is DTGVSQNPRHKITKRGQNVTFRCDPISEHNRLYWYRQTLGQGPEFLTYFQNEAQLEKSRLLSDRFSAERPKGSFSTLEIQRTEQGDSAMYLCASSQGGGGAYEQFFGPGTRLTVL.

This clone was detected only a few times. The read comes to an end 3 residues before the CDR3 does, leaving the germline J gene to fill in the end. The gene calls are TRBV6-1 and TRBJ1-5; D is unresolved. Germline V lookup: CDR1 MNHNS, CDR2 SASEGT. This CDR3 region has 13 residues. V was cut by 4 bases and J by 5 bases, with 9 bases left in between. The CDR3 DNA, read in part, is TGTGCCAGCAGTGGGGCAGTCGATCAGCCC. Protein product: CASSGAVDQP. The whole CDR3 reads CASSGAVDQPQHF.

As to this clone: Read sequence stops 3 residues before the CDR3 end, and the germline J gene provides the missing end. This rearrangement joins TRBV19 to TRBJ2-3; D uncertain. The V gene's germline CDR1 is LNHDA and CDR2 SQIVND (reference sequence). The CDR3 consists of 14 residues. Trimming took off 3 bases at V and 2 bases at J, with 9 bases between the two ends. The CDR3: CASSMARLTDTQYF. Partial CDR3 DNA: TGTGCCAGTAGTATGGCTAGACTCACAGATACG.

This clone was detected a few times. Coverage ceases 3 residues before the CDR3 finishes, and the germline J gene fills in the end. The genes are TRBV6-2 or TRBV6-3 and TRBJ2-2, with 7 bases aligning to TRBD1. The CDR3 sequence is 16 residues long. Germline trimming cut 4 bases from V and 1 base from J; bases unmatched to any gene: 6. From germline, CDR1 is MNHEY and CDR2 SVGEGT. The CDR3 is CASSWDSNLNTGELFF. The DNA read from the CDR3 is TGTGCCAGCAGTTGGGACAGCAATTTGAACACCGGGGAG.

As for this clone: Read data end 3 residues before the CDR3 end; the end is taken from the germline J gene. The rearrangement joins TRBV2 to TRBJ2-3, with 8 bases identical to TRBD2. Germline V gene lookup returns CDR1 SNHLY and CDR2 FYNNEI. The CDR3 length is 15 residues. The V gene end was trimmed by 9 bases and the J gene end by 4 bases; junction bases not matched to a gene: 12. The CDR3 DNA, read in part, is TGTGCCAGAGGGGTCCGGGGGGGCCCGGCAGATACG. This codes for CARGVRGGPADT. The whole CDR3 sequence reads CARGVRGGPADTQYF. The full variable domain, with the rest looked up from reference TRBV2 and TRBJ2-3, is EPEVTQTPSHQVTQMGQEVILRCVPISNHLYFYWYRQILGQKVEFLVSFYNNEISEKSEIFDDQFSVERPDGSNFTLKIRSTKLEDSAMYFCARGVRGGPADTQYFGPGTRLTVL.

This clone has just a few counts. The CDR3 end is not reached by the read, which stops 3 residues before it; the germline J gene fills it in. The gene calls are TRBV19 and TRBJ1-4, with D possibly matching TRBD1 (5 bases). The CDR3 length is 15 residues. Trimming removed 2 bases at V and 4 bases at J, with 11 bases between. CDR1 and CDR2 (germline): LNHDA, SQIVND (reference sequence). CDR3 DNA, as far as it was read: TGTGCCAGTAGTATATACCGGGGGATTAATGAAAAA. The encoded protein is CASSIYRGINEK. The entire CDR3 protein is CASSIYRGINEKLFF. Based on the CDR3 plus reference TRBV19 and TRBJ1-4, the full variable domain is DGGITQSPKYLFRKEGQNVTLSCEQNLNHDAMYWYRQDPGQGLRLIYYSQIVNDFQKGDIAEGYSVSREKKESFPLTVTSAQKNPTAFYLCASSIYRGINEKLFFGSGTQLSVL.

This clone was recorded at least ten times. The CDR3 goes on 3 residues after the read ends, and that part is filled in from the germline J gene. J is TRBJ1-1 and V is TRBV7-3; TRBD1 matches 7 bases. V lost 2 bases to trimming and J lost 7 bases; unmatched junction nucleotides: 4. Germline assignment: CDR1 SGHTA and CDR2 FQGTGA. CDR3 size: 13 residues. The CDR3 sequence: CASSLGRDSEAFF. The DNA read from the CDR3 is TGTGCCAGCAGCTTAGGGAGGGACAGTGAA.

The table lists this clone with many counts. The read ends 3 residues early relative to the CDR3; the germline J gene fills the gap. The V and J genes are TRBV4-1 and TRBJ2-5; TRBD1 matches at 8 bases. The CDR3 runs 16 residues. V lost 1 base to trimming and J lost 2 bases; unmatched junction nucleotides: 6. Germline CDR1 is MGHRA and CDR2 is YSYEKL. The DNA read from the CDR3 is TGCGCCAGCAGCCAAGGCCGGACAGGGTGGCAAGAGACC. Residues: CASSQGRTGWQET. The entire CDR3 protein is CASSQGRTGWQETQYF.

This clone was detected ten times or more. The read falls 3 residues short of the CDR3 end, and the missing part is taken from the germline J gene. The chain couples TRBV5-1 to TRBJ1-2, with TRBD1 as a possible D gene (5 bases). The V end lost 0 bases, the J end lost 4 bases, and 10 bases lay between the germline ends. The CDR3 sequence is 14 residues long. Germline V gene data show CDR1 as SGHRS and CDR2 as YFSETQ. The CDR3 bases that were read are TGCGCCAGCAGCTTGGAGGGGCCCCTCTATGGC. Translation gives CASSLEGPLYG. The full CDR3 is CASSLEGPLYGYTF. The full variable domain, rest sourced from reference TRBV5-1 and TRBJ1-2, is KAGVTQTPRYLIKTRGQQVTLSCSPISGHRSVSWYQQTPGQGLQFLFEYFSETQRNKGNFPGRFSGRQFSNSRSEMNVSTLELGDSALYLCASSLEGPLYGYTFGSGTRLTVV.

This clone was observed a few times. The read terminates 3 residues before the CDR3 end, so the remaining end is supplied by the germline J gene. V is TRBV18 and J is TRBJ2-7, with 11 bases that match TRBD2. Germline assignment: CDR1 KGHSH and CDR2 LQKENI. V trimming: 4 bases; J trimming: 1 base; junction bases outside the gene matches: 3. The CDR3 loop spans 15 amino acids. The CDR3 bases that were read are TGTGCCAGCTCACGCACTAGCGGGGGTTCCTACGAG. Amino acids: CASSRTSGGSYE. The complete CDR3 sequence is CASSRTSGGSYEQYF.